One sample yielded the 15 T cell receptor beta chains listed below, sequenced in a study of blood T cell repertoires in COVID-19. Assay used: immunoSEQ multiplex PCR; TCRdb lists only in-frame clones, some missing. The sample contains about 280,000 clones, 75% to 90% of which appear only once. Sequenced input: PBMCs or T cells enriched from blood (not recorded which). The receptors originated from a woman aged 45-60 years who had recovered from COVID-19.

The chain joins TRBV29-1 to TRBJ1-1; possible D gene TRBD1, 6 bases. V was trimmed by 5 bases and J by 4 bases, leaving 20 bases between them. Germline CDR1 SQVTM, CDR2 ANQGSEA. The CDR3 extends over 15 amino acids. CDR3 loop: CSVKFRGGGGTEAFF. CDR3 coding DNA: TGCAGCGTTAAATTTAGAGGAGGGGGGGGCACTGAAGCTTTCTTT.

The chain uses TRBV30 and TRBJ2-1; 10 positions agree with TRBD2. V was clipped by 3 bases and J by 10 bases; unmatched bases: 9. The CDR3 sequence is 14 residues long. Germline V gene lookup returns CDR1 GTSNPN and CDR2 SVGIG (reference sequence). CDR3 sequence (DNA): TGTGCCTGGAGGGCCCTAGCGGGAGAAAGGGAGCAGTTCTTC. Translation: CAWRALAGEREQFF.

V is TRBV28 and J is TRBJ1-4; a possible D gene is TRBD1 (5 bases). V was trimmed by 4 bases and J by 5 bases, leaving 14 bases between them. Germline assignment: CDR1 MDHEN and CDR2 SYDVKM. CDR3 size: 15 residues. CDR3 amino acids: CASSSAGGENEKLFF. CDR3 coding DNA: TGTGCCAGCAGTTCCGCTGGGGGGGAAAATGAAAAACTGTTTTTT.

The rearrangement uses TRBV27 and TRBJ2-7; D is perhaps TRBD2 (5 bases). The CDR3 sequence is 13 residues long. Germline values: CDR1 MNHEY, CDR2 SMNVEV (reference sequence). The V gene lost 4 bases and the J gene lost 0 bases, with 7 bases spanning the gap. CDR3 coding DNA: TGTGCCAGCAGTTCCGGGGACTCCTACGAGCAGTACTTC. It encodes CASSSGDSYEQYF.

V is TRBV27 and J is TRBJ2-1, with 9 bases identical to TRBD2. The CDR3 length is 19 residues. Looked up from germline, CDR1 is MNHEY and CDR2 is SMNVEV (reference sequence). V shed 8 bases and J 3 bases; nucleotides not matched to a gene: 20. CDR3 DNA sequence: TGTGCCAGCTATCTGAGGGGGCTAGCGGGACGCCCTTACTACAATGAGCAGTTCTTC. Protein: CASYLRGLAGRPYYNEQFF.

The chain employs TRBV6-5 and TRBJ2-7; D gene ambiguous. Germline-derived CDR1 and CDR2 are MNHEY and SVGAGI. The CDR3 is made up of 13 amino acids. Trimming pared 7 bases from V and 4 bases from J, leaving 14 bases between. Here the CDR3 reads CASNRDGTYEQYF. Here the CDR3 DNA reads TGTGCCAGCAACAGAGACGGAACTTACGAGCAGTACTTC.

The rearrangement uses TRBV5-1 and TRBJ1-1; D is possibly TRBD1 (6 bases). The CDR3 is 13 residues long. Trimming took off 5 bases at V and 1 base at J, with 9 bases between the two ends. The V gene's germline CDR1 is SGHRS and CDR2 YFSETQ. CDR3 bases: TGCGCCAGCAGTACAGGGCGGAACACTGAAGCTTTCTTT. Protein: CASSTGRNTEAFF.

For the CDR3, the DNA is TGTGCCAGCAGCTGGGGGGACAGGGCTTACGAGCAGTACTTC. The encoded protein is CASSWGDRAYEQYF. V and J are TRBV5-5 and TRBJ2-7; 9 bases line up with TRBD1. The V segment lost 3 bases and the J segment 4 bases; nucleotides outside the gene matches: 5. This CDR3 comprises 14 residues. The germline V gene has CDR1 SGHKS and CDR2 YYEKEE (reference sequence). The full variable domain, rest sourced from reference TRBV5-5 and TRBJ2-7, is DAGVTQSPTHLIKTRGQQVTLRCSPISGHKSVSWYQQVLGQGPQFIFQYYEKEERGRGNFPDRFSARQFPNYSSELNVNALLLGDSALYLCASSWGDRAYEQYFGPGTRLTVT.

This rearrangement joins TRBV28 to TRBJ1-2; 7 bases fit TRBD1. V shed 5 bases and J 4 bases; nucleotides not matched to a gene: 10. The CDR3 runs 15 residues. Germline-derived CDR1 and CDR2 are MDHEN and SYDVKM. CDR3 sequence reads: CASSPLDRDSYGYTF. DNA for the CDR3: TGTGCCAGCAGTCCCCTTGACAGGGATTCCTATGGCTACACCTTC.

The chain links TRBV6-1 to TRBJ2-1, with a possible D match to TRBD1 (5 bases). The CDR3 spans 14 residues. V was trimmed by 2 bases and J by 5 bases, leaving 10 bases between them. The germline gives CDR1 MNHNS, CDR2 SASEGT. The CDR3 sequence is CASSEQGRDNEQFF. CDR3 nucleotides: TGTGCCAGCAGTGAACAGGGTAGGGACAATGAGCAGTTCTTC.

The rearrangement uses TRBV10-2 and TRBJ1-2; 8 positions match TRBD1. Germline CDR1 WSHSY, CDR2 SAAADI. The V and J ends lost 3 bases and 0 bases, in that order; junction bases with no gene match: 3. The CDR3 spans 15 residues. The CDR3 reads CASSDETGANYGYTF. The CDR3, as DNA: TGCGCCAGCAGTGATGAGACAGGGGCTAACTATGGCTACACCTTC.

This clone was seen once. The rearrangement links TRBV25-1 to TRBJ2-7; no reliable D call. Trimming cost V 1 base and J 1 base, with 5 bases left between them. Germline CDR1 and CDR2: MGHDK and SYGVNS. The CDR3 loop spans 13 amino acids. The CDR3 is CASSESGSYEQYF. The DNA for the CDR3 is TGTGCCAGCAGTGAATCGGGTTCCTACGAGCAGTACTTC.

The genes are TRBV10-1 and TRBJ2-1; 10 nucleotides line up with TRBD2. J lost 7 bases, V lost 4 bases, and 7 bases had no gene match. Germline assignment: CDR1 WNHNN and CDR2 SYGVQD (reference sequence). The length of the CDR3 is 15 residues. This chain's CDR3 is CASSATSGTGNEQFF. The CDR3, as DNA: TGCGCCAGCAGTGCCACTAGCGGGACGGGGAATGAGCAGTTCTTC.

This chain joins TRBV5-1 and TRBJ2-5; the D gene is possibly TRBD1 (7 bases). V shed 0 bases and J shed 3 bases, with 15 bases lying between them. Germline CDR1 reads SGHRS; CDR2 reads YFSETQ. This CDR3 contains 16 residues. The DNA for the CDR3 is TGCGCCAGCAGCTTGGGTGCGGGACAGCAGGAAGAGACCCAGTACTTC. Amino acid sequence: CASSLGAGQQEETQYF.

The chain carries TRBV5-4 and TRBJ2-7; 7 bases align to TRBD2. The germline CDR1 and CDR2 sequences are SGHNT and YYREEE (reference sequence). The CDR3 contains 15 residues. J was trimmed by 1 base and V by 4 bases; bases with no gene match: 8. The CDR3 protein is CASSRSLAESYEQYF. Written as DNA, the CDR3 is TGTGCCAGCAGCAGGAGTCTAGCGGAGTCCTACGAGCAGTACTTC.